This entry lists 13 T cell receptor beta chains sequenced from one sample in a study of blood T cell repertoires in COVID-19. Sequencing used immunoSEQ multiplex PCR; TCRdb keeps in-frame clones, though not all of them. The data hold around 90,000 clones, with approximately 75% observed a single time. Specimen: peripheral blood. Receptors originate from a human donor in a cohort sampled during active COVID-19.

The gene calls are TRBV21-1 and TRBJ2-5; the table gives TRBD2 as D, unverified against the DNA. TRBV21-1 is recorded as a pseudogene. This CDR3 spans 18 amino acids. The CDR3: CASSLPCLAGGPSETQYF. The CDR3 nucleotides are TGTGCCAGCAGCCTACCCTGCCTAGCGGGGGGGCCCTCAGAGACCCAGTACTTC.

This rearrangement joins TRBV12-3 or TRBV12-4 to TRBJ1-4; possible D gene TRBD1, 6 bases. CDR3 length: 13 residues. The V and J ends lost 6 bases and 8 bases respectively, with 13 bases between them. The CDR3, as DNA: TGTGCCAGCAGAAAACAGGGAGCGGAAAAACTGTTTTTT. Translated: CASRKQGAEKLFF.

The rearrangement links TRBV27 to TRBJ1-1; D uncertain. Germline CDR1 is MNHEY and CDR2 is SMNVEV (reference sequence). V lost 11 bases, J lost 1 base, and 17 bases lay in between. This CDR3 comprises 14 residues. Here the CDR3 reads CAARGLGRNTEAFF. CDR3 nucleotides: TGTGCCGCAAGAGGCTTAGGGAGGAACACTGAAGCTTTCTTT.

This clone was recorded only once. One junction end does not reproduce the germline sequence, and a read error may be involved. The V gene is TRBV7-7, the J gene TRBJ2-7; D is unresolved. CDR3 length: 14 residues. Germline CDR1 is SSHAT and CDR2 is FNYEAQ (reference sequence). CDR3 in amino acids: CASSLDRNGYEQYF. In DNA, the CDR3 is TGTGCTAGCAGCTTAGATCGGAACGGGTACGAGCAGTACTTC.

CDR3 in DNA: TGTGCCAGCAGCCTTACTAGCGGGGACTTTGGTGGCCAGTACTTC. Translation gives CASSLTSGDFGGQYF. This chain links TRBV7-2 with TRBJ2-5; 10 positions match TRBD2. Germline V gene data show CDR1 as SGHTA and CDR2 as FQGNSA. This CDR3 comprises 15 residues. The V segment lost 5 bases and the J segment 10 bases; nucleotides outside the gene matches: 13.

V is TRBV6-5 and J is TRBJ1-5, with a tentative D call TRBD1 (6 bases). The CDR3 contains 15 residues. The V gene's germline CDR1 is MNHEY and CDR2 SVGAGI. With 9 bases removed from V and 3 bases from J, the gap between germline ends came to 18 bases. The CDR3 nucleotides read TGTGCCAGTTTACGGTCCAGGGGTTACAATCAGCCCCAGCATTTT. It yields the protein CASLRSRGYNQPQHF.

This chain links TRBV15 with TRBJ1-4; D ambiguous. Trimming stripped 0 bases from V and 0 bases from J, with 8 bases between. CDR1 is LNHNV and CDR2 is YYDKDF in the germline V gene (reference sequence). The CDR3 runs to 16 residues. The CDR3 coding sequence is TGTGCCACCAGCAGAGATTTGGCGGCAACTAATGAAAAACTGTTTTTT. Translated: CATSRDLAATNEKLFF. Based on the CDR3 plus reference TRBV15 and TRBJ1-4, the full variable domain is DAMVIQNPRYQVTQFGKPVTLSCSQTLNHNVMYWYQQKSSQAPKLLFHYYDKDFNNEADTPDNFQSRRPNTSFCFLDIRSPGLGDTAMYLCATSRDLAATNEKLFFGSGTQLSVL.

This clone was recorded once. The chain employs TRBV9 and TRBJ2-3; TRBD1 matches 7 bases. Germline V gene sequence: CDR1 SGDLS, CDR2 YYNGEE. The CDR3 runs to 16 residues. V lost 2 bases, J lost 1 base, and 7 bases stayed unmatched. Here the CDR3 reads CASSVEQGSGTDTQYF. The CDR3 nucleotides are TGTGCCAGCAGCGTCGAACAGGGGTCGGGCACAGATACGCAGTATTTT. Supplemented by reference TRBV9 and TRBJ2-3, the full variable domain reads DSGVTQTPKHLITATGQRVTLRCSPRSGDLSVYWYQQSLDQGLQFLIQYYNGEERAKGNILERFSAQQFPDLHSELNLSSLELGDSALYFCASSVEQGSGTDTQYFGPGTRLTVL.

The chain recombines TRBV5-1 with TRBJ1-1; no firm D call. The CDR3 is made up of 14 amino acids. Germline lookup yields CDR1 SGHRS and CDR2 YFSETQ. Trimming took off 4 bases at V and 3 bases at J, with 13 bases between the two ends. This chain's CDR3 is CASSMTLEDTEAFF. In DNA, the CDR3 is TGCGCCAGCAGCATGACTTTGGAAGACACTGAAGCTTTCTTT.

Remarks on this clone: Other DNA sequences within the sample encode an identical CDR3. J is TRBJ2-2 and V is TRBV5-1; TRBD1 is a possible D gene (8 bases). The CDR3 is 16 amino acids. In germline, CDR1 is SGHRS, CDR2 YFSETQ. Trimming shortened V by 1 base and J by 3 bases, and 13 bases separated the two germline ends. In DNA, the CDR3 is TGCGCCAGCAGCTTGAGAACAGGGGGGGACACCGGGGAGCTGTTTTTT. It specifies CASSLRTGGDTGELFF.

The count of this clone is one. The genes are TRBV6-1 and TRBJ1-5; D gene ambiguous. With 3 bases removed from V and 2 bases from J, the gap between germline ends came to 11 bases. Germline CDR1 reads MNHNS; CDR2 reads SASEGT. This CDR3 has 15 residues. The CDR3 nucleotides read TGTGCCAGCAGTGACGGGAGTGATGGCAATCAGCCCCAGCATTTT. Amino acids: CASSDGSDGNQPQHF.

The chain carries TRBV27 and TRBJ2-7; 10 nucleotides match TRBD1. CDR3 length: 16 residues. Trimming removed 5 bases from V and 4 bases from J; junction bases left unmatched: 11. The V gene's germline CDR1 is MNHEY and CDR2 SMNVEV (reference sequence). The CDR3 protein is CASSRRRQGARYEQYF. In DNA form, the CDR3 reads TGTGCCAGCAGTCGACGGCGACAGGGGGCGAGATACGAGCAGTACTTC.

This clone showed up just a few times. V usage is TRBV5-1 and J usage is TRBJ2-3, with D perhaps TRBD1 (5 bases). The germline V gene encodes CDR1 SGHRS and CDR2 YFSETQ. V shed 2 bases and J shed 0 bases, with 7 bases lying between them. This CDR3 is built from 14 residues. Written as DNA, the CDR3 is TGCGCCAGCAGCTTCCAGGGTAGCACAGATACGCAGTATTTT. Translated, it gives CASSFQGSTDTQYF.